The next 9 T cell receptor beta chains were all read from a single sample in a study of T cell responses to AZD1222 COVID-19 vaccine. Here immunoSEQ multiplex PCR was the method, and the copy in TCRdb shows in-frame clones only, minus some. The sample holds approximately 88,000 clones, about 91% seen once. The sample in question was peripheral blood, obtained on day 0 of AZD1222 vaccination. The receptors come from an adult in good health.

The CDR3 sequence: CAWSVSTKKDGYTF. The CDR3, as DNA: TGTGCCTGGAGTGTATCGACGAAGAAGGATGGCTACACCTTC. The rearrangement links TRBV30 to TRBJ1-2; no firm D call. V was trimmed by 0 bases and J by 6 bases, leaving 14 bases between them. The CDR3 consists of 14 residues. Germline V gene lookup returns CDR1 GTSNPN and CDR2 SVGIG (reference sequence).

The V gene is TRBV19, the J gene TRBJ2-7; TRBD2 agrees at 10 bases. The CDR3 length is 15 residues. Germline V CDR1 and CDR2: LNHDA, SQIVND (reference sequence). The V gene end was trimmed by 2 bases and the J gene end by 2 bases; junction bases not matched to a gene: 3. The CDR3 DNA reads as TGTGCCAGTAGTATAAAAGCGGGAGGGCCCTACGAGCAGTACTTC. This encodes CASSIKAGGPYEQYF.

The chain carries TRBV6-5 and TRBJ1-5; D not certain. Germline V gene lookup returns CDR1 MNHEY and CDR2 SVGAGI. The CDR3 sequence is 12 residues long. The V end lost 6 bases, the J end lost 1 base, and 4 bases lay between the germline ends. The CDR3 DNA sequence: TGTGCCAGCAGGACAAGCAATCAGCCCCAGCATTTT. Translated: CASRTSNQPQHF.

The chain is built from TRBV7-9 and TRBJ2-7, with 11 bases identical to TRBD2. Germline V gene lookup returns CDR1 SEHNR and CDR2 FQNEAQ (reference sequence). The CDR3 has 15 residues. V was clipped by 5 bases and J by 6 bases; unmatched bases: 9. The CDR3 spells CASSRGLAGLVEQYF. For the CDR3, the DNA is TGTGCCAGCAGCCGTGGACTAGCGGGCCTTGTCGAGCAGTACTTC.

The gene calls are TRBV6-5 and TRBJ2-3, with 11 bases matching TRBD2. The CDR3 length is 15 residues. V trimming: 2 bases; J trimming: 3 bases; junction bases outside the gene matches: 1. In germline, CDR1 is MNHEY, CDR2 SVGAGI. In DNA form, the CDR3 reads TGTGCCAGCAGTTACGCTAGCGGGAGGACAGATACGCAGTATTTT. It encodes CASSYASGRTDTQYF.

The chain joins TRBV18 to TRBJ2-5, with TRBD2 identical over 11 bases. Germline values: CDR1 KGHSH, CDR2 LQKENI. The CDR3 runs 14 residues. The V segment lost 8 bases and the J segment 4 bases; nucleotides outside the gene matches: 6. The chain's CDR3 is CASRSGREAETQYF. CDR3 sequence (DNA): TGTGCCAGCCGTAGCGGGAGGGAGGCAGAGACCCAGTACTTC.

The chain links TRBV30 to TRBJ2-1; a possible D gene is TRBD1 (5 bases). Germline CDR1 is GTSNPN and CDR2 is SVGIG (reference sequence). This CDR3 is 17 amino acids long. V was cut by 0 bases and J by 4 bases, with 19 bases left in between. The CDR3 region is CAWSVVGYRKPYNEQFF. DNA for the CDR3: TGTGCCTGGAGTGTGGTTGGCTACAGGAAGCCATACAATGAGCAGTTCTTC. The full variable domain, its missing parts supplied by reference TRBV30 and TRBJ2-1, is SQTIHQWPATLVQPVGSPLSLECTVEGTSNPNLYWYRQAAGRGLQLLFYSVGIGQISSEVPQNLSASRPQDRQFILSSKKLLLSDSGFYLCAWSVVGYRKPYNEQFFGPGTRLTVL.

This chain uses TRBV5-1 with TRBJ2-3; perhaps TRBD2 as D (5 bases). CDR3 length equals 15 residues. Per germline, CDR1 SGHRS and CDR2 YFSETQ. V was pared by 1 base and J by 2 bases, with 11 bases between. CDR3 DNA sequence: TGCGCCAGCAGCTTGCTTCCGGGAATCACAGATACGCAGTATTTT. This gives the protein CASSLLPGITDTQYF.

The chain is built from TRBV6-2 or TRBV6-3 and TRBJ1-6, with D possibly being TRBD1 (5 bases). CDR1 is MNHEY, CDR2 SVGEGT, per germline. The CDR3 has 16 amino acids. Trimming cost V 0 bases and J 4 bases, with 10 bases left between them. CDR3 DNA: TGTGCCAGCAGTTACTCGGGACTTCGGTATAATTCACCCCTCCACTTT. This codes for CASSYSGLRYNSPLHF.